These T cell receptor beta chains were read from a single sample in a study of shared clonotypes between healthy human individuals. The data were produced by immunoSEQ multiplex PCR, yet TCRdb's version contains in-frame clones alone and is incomplete. This table has approximately 500,000 clones, almost 80% appearing once. The sequencing input was PBMCs. The receptors shown here come from a woman aged 35 to 49 in good health. Some clones in this sample may be carry-over from other donors' samples. The CDR3 runs from the conserved cysteine through the conserved F or W. Fields, in order: CDR3 DNA, CDR3 protein, V gene, clone size, D gene, J gene. The D gene is left open where the match is weak. Where a row states a size, it is once, few, many or the class of an expanded clone; other rows omit it.

CDR3nt: TGTGCCATCGGGGCTAGCGTGGGGTACGAGCAGTACTTC; CDR3aa: CAIGASVGYEQYF; v_gene: TRBV6-5; abundance: NA; d_gene: NA; j_gene: TRBJ2-7
CDR3nt: TGTGCCAGCAGCTTAGAAAGGGAGCAGCCCCAGCATTTT; CDR3aa: CASSLEREQPQHF; v_gene: TRBV11-2; abundance: NA; d_gene: NA; j_gene: TRBJ1-5
CDR3nt: TGTGCCAGCAGCCAAGCGGCAGCAACAACTAATGAAAAACTGTTTTTT; CDR3aa: CASSQAAATTNEKLFF; v_gene: TRBV4-2; abundance: NA; d_gene: NA; j_gene: TRBJ1-4
CDR3nt: TGTGCCAGCAGTCTGGGCGCCCGTACCTACGAGCAGTACTTC; CDR3aa: CASSLGARTYEQYF; v_gene: TRBV27; abundance: NA; d_gene: NA; j_gene: TRBJ2-7
CDR3nt: TGTGCCAGCAGCCGCCTGGGGGGGGAATATGAAAAACTGTTTTTT; CDR3aa: CASSRLGGEYEKLFF; v_gene: TRBV7-9; abundance: NA; d_gene: NA; j_gene: TRBJ1-4
CDR3nt: TGTGCCAGCAGCAGCGGACAGGCTGAAGCTTTCTTT; CDR3aa: CASSSGQAEAFF; v_gene: TRBV7-9; abundance: NA; d_gene: TRBD1; j_gene: TRBJ1-1
CDR3nt: TGTGCCAGCAGCTTAGGTATTTCCACCTACAATGAGCAGTTCTTC; CDR3aa: CASSLGISTYNEQFF; v_gene: TRBV7-8; abundance: NA; d_gene: NA; j_gene: TRBJ2-1
CDR3nt: TGCGCCAGCAGCCAAGCCCGTGGACAGGGGGTAAAACTGTTTTTT; CDR3aa: CASSQARGQGVKLFF; v_gene: TRBV4-1; abundance: NA; d_gene: TRBD1; j_gene: TRBJ1-4
CDR3nt: TGTGCCAGCCGGACTAGCGGAGCCTACGAGCAGTACTTC; CDR3aa: CASRTSGAYEQYF; v_gene: TRBV28; abundance: NA; d_gene: TRBD2; j_gene: TRBJ2-7
CDR3nt: TGTGCCAGCAGCTTATCGCCAGGTGTCACAGATACGCAGTATTTT; CDR3aa: CASSLSPGVTDTQYF; v_gene: TRBV7-8; abundance: NA; d_gene: NA; j_gene: TRBJ2-3
CDR3nt: TGTGCCAGCAGCCAAACTCATACTGGGACCCAGTACTTC; CDR3aa: CASSQTHTGTQYF; v_gene: TRBV4-2; abundance: NA; d_gene: NA; j_gene: TRBJ2-5
CDR3nt: TGTGCCAGCAGTGGCCGGACTAGCGGGAGCTATGAGCAGTTCTTC; CDR3aa: CASSGRTSGSYEQFF; v_gene: TRBV25-1; abundance: NA; d_gene: TRBD2; j_gene: TRBJ2-1
CDR3nt: TGTGCCAGTAGTGTAGCGGGAGTGTACGAGCAGTACTTC; CDR3aa: CASSVAGVYEQYF; v_gene: TRBV19; abundance: few; d_gene: TRBD2; j_gene: TRBJ2-7
CDR3nt: TGTGCCAGCAGCTTAGACGGTAAAAGCACAGATACGCAGTATTTT; CDR3aa: CASSLDGKSTDTQYF; v_gene: TRBV11-3; abundance: NA; d_gene: NA; j_gene: TRBJ2-3
CDR3nt: TGTGCCAGCAGGCCAAACCCTTTCAGGACAGCCCAAGAGACCCAGTACTTC; CDR3aa: CASRPNPFRTAQETQYF; v_gene: TRBV7-6; abundance: many; d_gene: NA; j_gene: TRBJ2-5
CDR3nt: TGTGCCAGCAGCTCTCTCATGGGGGTTACCTTC; CDR3aa: CASSSLMGVTF; v_gene: TRBV6-5; abundance: NA; d_gene: NA; j_gene: TRBJ1-2
CDR3nt: TGTGCCAGCACTTCGGTCGGCCAGCCCCAGCATTTT; CDR3aa: CASTSVGQPQHF; v_gene: TRBV28; abundance: once; d_gene: NA; j_gene: TRBJ1-5
CDR3nt: TGCAGCGTGATCGGACAGAACAATGAGCAGTTCTTC; CDR3aa: CSVIGQNNEQFF; v_gene: TRBV29-1; abundance: few; d_gene: NA; j_gene: TRBJ2-1
CDR3nt: TGTGCCAGCAGCCCCGTGGGACGGACCCAGTACTTC; CDR3aa: CASSPVGRTQYF; v_gene: TRBV7-2; abundance: NA; d_gene: NA; j_gene: TRBJ2-5
CDR3nt: TGTGCCAGCAGCCTAGGTTCCAGGGTCGGGTTAAGCACAGATACGCAGTATTTT; CDR3aa: CASSLGSRVGLSTDTQYF; v_gene: TRBV7-2; abundance: few; d_gene: NA; j_gene: TRBJ2-3
CDR3nt: TGTGCCAGCAGTGAACGACTGTCTGGGGCCAACGTCCTGACTTTC; CDR3aa: CASSERLSGANVLTF; v_gene: TRBV6-1; abundance: NA; d_gene: NA; j_gene: TRBJ2-6
CDR3nt: TGCGCCAGCAGCCCGGGGGTTGGGCTGAACTACGAGCAGTACTTC; CDR3aa: CASSPGVGLNYEQYF; v_gene: TRBV5-1; abundance: NA; d_gene: NA; j_gene: TRBJ2-7
CDR3nt: TGTGCCAGCAGCTTAGAAGGACTAGCGGGTCTTGAGCAGTTCTTC; CDR3aa: CASSLEGLAGLEQFF; v_gene: TRBV7-9; abundance: NA; d_gene: TRBD2; j_gene: TRBJ2-1